This T cell receptor (beta chain) was identified in a study of blood T cell repertoires in COVID-19. Across the whole study: Samples of COVID-19 (acute and convalescent) were obtained from the United States, Italy and Spain. The cDNA or gDNA used as material had been derived from T cells, B-cell-depleted T cells, or PBMCs.

Original analysis: Nucleated cell number was recorded as an estimate derived from reference gene primer amplification. Some clones are missing from TCRdb's copy, which holds only in-frame ones; the method was immunoSEQ multiplex PCR. V, J and clone size were drawn from that table, and D and trimming were deduced from the DNA. The table lists approximately 72,000 clones, 85% of them singletons. Trimming removed 4 bases from V and 3 bases from J, with 3 bases in between. The CDR3 sequence is 11 residues long. CDR1 is SGHTA, CDR2 FQGNSA, per germline. The specimen sequenced was peripheral blood. The J gene is TRBJ2-5, the V gene TRBV7-2; D unresolved. The TCR sequence derives from a woman over 75 with active or convalescent COVID-19. CDR3 nucleotide sequence: TGTGCCAGCAGCTCGGAAGAGACCCAGTACTTC. This translates into CASSSEETQYF.